This T cell receptor beta chain was identified in a study of control samples from healthy donors and cancer patients (dated by TCRdb to the early 2020s). The protocol used for the library was the immunoSEQ multiplex PCR assay. TCRdb provides this immuneACCESS table in a form limited to in-frame rearrangements. Some clones are lacking; in checked studies, under half of them reflect an unresolved V gene, and why the rest are absent is not known. This sample lists around 80,000 clones; roughly nine tenths were detected once. The ten largest make up under 20% of the sample. As to this clone: Its antigen is still unknown. Base qualities were left out, and no much larger clone turns up one base away.

As encoded in the germline V gene, CDR1 is MNHEY while CDR2 is SVGAGI. The CDR3 contains 13 residues, cysteine and phenylalanine counted. Only the CDR3 portion is preserved as DNA: 39 bases, with reading frame beginning at the first base. V and J lose 6 bases and 3 bases, and a span of 9 bases separates them. The sequence derives from a man in his fifties in good health. The chain is encoded by TRBV6-5 joined to TRBJ1-5; there is no confident call for the D gene. Sequencing was carried out using blood. The CDR3 protein: CASSTASNQPQHF. Here is the DNA: TGTGCCAGCAGCACAGCTTCCAATCAGCCCCAGCATTTT.